This TCR beta chain was sequenced during a study of shared clonotypes between healthy human individuals. General study findings and limits: Sequencing depth was predicted to influence how clonotypes are shared among donors. Specimens sampled were limited to blood, with tissue repertoires likely differing.

The test was conducted at deep level. It was about 180 ng DNA, about 30,000 T cell genomes, that sorted-subset replicate PCRs used. The protocol was immunoSEQ multiplex PCR, while the TCRdb copy is restricted to in-frame clones and leaves out a portion. The table lists about 1.1 million clones, 70% to 85% of them singletons. As regards this clone: The antigen is undetermined.

This CDR3 comprises 15 residues. CDR1 and CDR2 from the germline V gene are PRHDT and FYEKMQ (reference sequence). Trimming at V came to 7 bases and at J to 0 bases, leaving 1 base not matched to a gene. The source of this sequence is a man between 18 and 29 years old in good health. Some clones in this sample may be carry-over from other donors' samples. This chain joins TRBV13 and TRBJ2-3, with 13 bases fitting TRBD2. The sequenced sample consisted of memory CD4+ T cells from PBMCs. The subset here: CD45RA-negative fraction. The CDR3 loop reads CASTGLAGSTDTQYF. CDR3 nucleotides: TGTGCCAGCACGGGACTAGCGGGAAGCACAGATACGCAGTATTTT.